This TCR beta chain was recovered during a study of blood T cell repertoires in COVID-19. Looking at the study overall: Samples taken during acute and convalescent COVID-19 were collected in the United States, Italy and Spain.

CDR1 and CDR2 from the germline V gene are SGHTA and FQGNSA. The CDR3 runs 13 residues. V gave up 6 bases and J gave up 4 bases, with 9 bases separating them. Sequencing used immunoSEQ multiplex PCR; TCRdb keeps in-frame clones, though not all of them. The table lists 100,000 to 150,000 clones, around 80% of them singletons. The sequence was obtained from a man aged 40-55 years with active or convalescent COVID-19. Sequences were obtained from peripheral blood. This sequence joins TRBV7-2 and TRBJ2-2; no clear D. The CDR3 here is CASRQASTGELFF. The CDR3 DNA sequence: TGTGCCAGCAGGCAGGCGAGCACCGGGGAGCTGTTTTTT.